The next 23 T cell receptor beta chains were all read from a single sample in a study of cytomegalovirus exposure and HLA in healthy donors. PCR primers comprised 60 Vbeta and 13 Jbeta primers. The method was immunoSEQ multiplex PCR; TCRdb's version includes in-frame clones alone and lacks a portion of them. The repertoire has around 76,000 clones, over 60% of them found once; the top ten carry roughly 7.2%. Sequenced material: PBMCs. Receptors originate from a man aged 40-49 years in good health and CMV-seropositive.

J is TRBJ1-1 and V is TRBV13; D may be TRBD1 (5 bases). V lost 4 bases to trimming and J lost 0 bases, with 15 bases between them. The CDR3 covers 16 residues. Germline loops: CDR1 PRHDT, CDR2 FYEKMQ (reference sequence). CDR3 coding DNA: TGTGCCAGCAGCTCTCAGGGCCACAGCATGAACACTGAAGCTTTCTTT. Protein product: CASSSQGHSMNTEAFF.

This chain links TRBV11-1 with TRBJ2-1; possibly TRBD2 for D (7 bases). Deletions cut 4 bases from V and 7 bases from J, with 20 bases between. This CDR3 spans 16 amino acids. Germline V lookup: CDR1 SGHAT, CDR2 FQDESV (reference sequence). CDR3 loop: CASSSGGRGGENEQFF. In DNA form, the CDR3 reads TGTGCCAGCAGCTCGGGGGGCAGGGGAGGCGAAAATGAGCAGTTCTTC.

The gene calls are TRBV10-3 and TRBJ1-1, with TRBD1 matching 9 bases. Unmatched junction bases numbered 6, after V lost 9 bases and J lost 10 bases. Looked up from germline, CDR1 is ENHRY and CDR2 is SYGVKD. CDR3 length: 11 amino acids. The CDR3 is CAISGQGVAFF. The DNA of the CDR3 is TGTGCCATATCGGGACAGGGTGTAGCTTTCTTT.

J is TRBJ1-3 and V is TRBV11-2; 8 bases map to TRBD1. Trimming removed 5 bases from V and 0 bases from J; junction bases left unmatched: 0. This CDR3 has 14 residues. Germline values: CDR1 SGHAT, CDR2 FQNNGV. The CDR3 reads CASSQGASGNTIYF. CDR3 bases: TGTGCCAGCAGCCAGGGGGCCTCTGGAAACACCATATATTTT.

This rearrangement joins TRBV6-5 to TRBJ2-5, with 7 bases fitting TRBD1. After removal of 5 bases from V and 2 bases from J, the junction contained 5 bases not matched to a gene. The CDR3 contains 14 residues. CDR1 and CDR2 from the germline V gene are MNHEY and SVGAGI. CDR3 sequence: CASSTWDSQETQYF. DNA for the CDR3: TGTGCCAGCAGTACCTGGGACAGTCAAGAGACCCAGTACTTC.

The V gene is TRBV7-3, the J gene TRBJ2-6, with a weak D call TRBD1 (5 bases). CDR3 size: 16 residues. With 1 base removed from V and 2 bases from J, the gap between germline ends came to 9 bases. In germline, CDR1 is SGHTA, CDR2 FQGTGA. CDR3 region: CASSLMGRAGANVLTF. The CDR3 DNA reads as TGTGCCAGCAGCTTAATGGGCAGGGCTGGGGCCAACGTCCTGACTTTC.

The chain carries TRBV25-1 and TRBJ1-1; D is unclear. V lost 6 bases, J lost 7 bases, and 6 bases lay in between. The CDR3 covers 10 residues. Germline values: CDR1 MGHDK, CDR2 SYGVNS. CDR3 coding DNA: TGTGCCAGCAGAGGGAGTGAAGCTTTCTTT. Encoded protein: CASRGSEAFF.

This chain links TRBV7-6 with TRBJ2-2; no clear D. V was pared by 5 bases and J by 3 bases, with 7 bases between. The length of the CDR3 is 13 residues. Germline CDR1 and CDR2: SGHVS and FNYEAQ. CDR3 sequence (DNA): TGTGCCAGCAGCCAGACTCACACCGGGGAGCTGTTTTTT. Its translation: CASSQTHTGELFF.

This chain joins TRBV4-3 and TRBJ2-7; 8 bases agree with TRBD2. V gave up 4 bases and J gave up 4 bases; unmatched junction bases: 6. CDR3 size: 14 residues. Looked up from germline, CDR1 is LGHNA and CDR2 is YSLEER. The CDR3 spells CASSLGLGSYEQYF. CDR3 nucleotides: TGCGCCAGCAGCCTGGGACTAGGCTCGTACGAGCAGTACTTC.

The rearrangement joins TRBV6-5 to TRBJ1-1; D is unclear. The CDR3 has 14 amino acids. Germline CDR1 is MNHEY and CDR2 is SVGAGI. Trimming cost V 2 bases and J 2 bases, with 9 bases left between them. The CDR3 nucleotides are TGTGCCAGCAGTTACGGGTGGGCCAACACTGAAGCTTTCTTT. Translating gives CASSYGWANTEAFF.

The J gene is TRBJ1-3, the V gene TRBV5-4; TRBD1 aligns across 8 bases. Germline-derived CDR1 and CDR2 are SGHNT and YYREEE (reference sequence). V gave up 3 bases and J gave up 0 bases; unmatched junction bases: 8. The CDR3 runs to 17 residues. The CDR3, as DNA: TGTGCCAGCAGCTCCGGAGGAGGGACAGGCTCTGGAAACACCATATATTTT. This translates into CASSSGGGTGSGNTIYF.

This clone showed up just a few times. The V call is TRBV2, the J call TRBJ1-1; D is perhaps TRBD1 (5 bases). The CDR3 loop spans 14 amino acids. Trimming pared 2 bases from V and 6 bases from J, leaving 13 bases between. Per the germline V gene, CDR1 is SNHLY and CDR2 is FYNNEI. The CDR3 nucleotides are TGTGCCAGCAGTGAACAGGGCCCGTCCCCTGAAGCTTTCTTT. Amino acids: CASSEQGPSPEAFF.

The genes are TRBV7-3 and TRBJ1-4; tentatively, D is TRBD1 (6 bases). Germline assignment: CDR1 SGHTA and CDR2 FQGTGA. The CDR3 spans 15 residues. V lost 8 bases and J 0 bases, leaving 13 bases between the germline ends. DNA for the CDR3: TGTGCCAGCCGCCGTACAGGGTCAACTAATGAAAAACTGTTTTTT. Translated, it gives CASRRTGSTNEKLFF.

This clone was seen a handful of times. The sample carries other DNA sequences with the same CDR3. The rearrangement joins TRBV2 to TRBJ1-5, with no clear D. The CDR3 is 14 amino acids. From germline, CDR1 is SNHLY and CDR2 FYNNEI. Trimming shortened V by 3 bases and J by 0 bases, and 6 bases separated the two germline ends. The CDR3: CASSDRLSNQPQHF. The CDR3 nucleotides are TGTGCCAGCAGTGACAGACTTAGCAATCAGCCCCAGCATTTT.

At least ten counts were recorded for this clone. This rearrangement joins TRBV25-1 to TRBJ1-1; D not resolved. The CDR3 runs to 14 residues. Trimming removed 2 bases at V and 4 bases at J, with 11 bases between. Germline-derived CDR1 and CDR2 are MGHDK and SYGVNS. For the CDR3, the DNA is TGTGCCAGCAGTGAAGAGGGCAAGGTCACTGAAGCTTTCTTT. Translation: CASSEEGKVTEAFF.

This chain uses TRBV6-6 with TRBJ1-1, with D unclear. V lost 5 bases and J lost 4, with 14 bases in between. The germline V gene has CDR1 MNHNY and CDR2 SVGAGI (reference sequence). CDR3 length equals 14 residues. CDR3 sequence: CASSVSGAGTEAFF. The CDR3 DNA sequence: TGTGCCAGCAGTGTTTCGGGTGCTGGCACTGAAGCTTTCTTT.

The chain uses TRBV10-3 and TRBJ1-5; 7 bases line up with TRBD1. CDR1 and CDR2 from the germline V gene are ENHRY and SYGVKD. CDR3 length equals 13 residues. Trimming cost V 10 bases and J 0 bases; bases outside gene matches: 3. CDR3 bases: TGTGCCAGCACAGGGGATAGCAATCAGCCCCAGCATTTT. Amino acid sequence: CASTGDSNQPQHF.

The chain couples TRBV4-2 to TRBJ2-1; D unresolved. Trimming took off 4 bases at V and 6 bases at J, with 10 bases between the two ends. The CDR3 has 13 residues. In germline, CDR1 is LGHNA, CDR2 YNFKEQ. DNA of the CDR3: TGTGCCAGCAGCCGAGAGCAGGTCAATGAGCAGTTCTTC. Translated: CASSREQVNEQFF.

A few counts support this clone. Here the CDR3 DNA reads TGTGCCAGCAGCTCACAGGTCATCTCTGGAAACACCATATATTTT. Encoded protein: CASSSQVISGNTIYF. The gene calls are TRBV11-2 and TRBJ1-3, with D possibly matching TRBD1 (5 bases). The CDR3 is 15 residues long. CDR1 is SGHAT, CDR2 FQNNGV, per germline. V was clipped by 4 bases and J by 0 bases, with 10 bases between them. Full variable domain (remainder filled in from reference TRBV11-2 and TRBJ1-3): EAGVAQSPRYKIIEKRQSVAFWCNPISGHATLYWYQQILGQGPKLLIQFQNNGVVDDSQLPKDRFSAERLKGVDSTLKIQPAKLEDSAVYLCASSSQVISGNTIYFGEGSWLTVV.

The rearrangement links TRBV5-1 to TRBJ1-4; TRBD1 aligns across 9 bases. CDR1 SGHRS and CDR2 YFSETQ come from the germline V gene. V shed 2 bases, J shed 5 bases, and the junction held 1 base outside the gene matches. CDR3 length: 14 amino acids. CDR3 protein: CASSLGTGNEKLFF. Here the CDR3 DNA reads TGCGCCAGCAGCTTAGGGACAGGGAATGAAAAACTGTTTTTT.

The chain employs TRBV19 and TRBJ2-3, with TRBD2 matching 9 bases. The germline CDR1 and CDR2 sequences are LNHDA and SQIVND (reference sequence). J lost 4 bases, V lost 6 bases, and 11 bases had no gene match. The length of the CDR3 is 16 residues. DNA for the CDR3: TGTGCCAGTAGGATTCTTAGCGGGAGCGGGTCAGATACGCAGTATTTT. It yields the protein CASRILSGSGSDTQYF.

This clone was seen more than once but under ten times. The J gene is TRBJ2-7, the V gene TRBV7-2, with a tentative D call TRBD2 (6 bases). The CDR3 runs to 14 residues. V lost 1 base and J 4 bases, leaving 11 bases between the germline ends. CDR1 is SGHTA, CDR2 FQGNSA, per germline. In DNA form, the CDR3 reads TGTGCCAGCAGCTTAGAACTAGCTCCTTACGAGCAGTACTTC. Protein product: CASSLELAPYEQYF.

This clone was seen more than once but under ten times. The chain employs TRBV30 and TRBJ2-3; TRBD2 might be the D (5 bases). Germline CDR1 is GTSNPN and CDR2 is SVGIG (reference sequence). V was cut by 3 bases and J by 6 bases, with 13 bases left in between. The CDR3 sequence is 13 residues long. The CDR3 reads CAWSRGERDTQYF. DNA for the CDR3: TGTGCCTGGAGCCGCGGAGAGCGGGATACGCAGTATTTT. Supplemented by reference TRBV30 and TRBJ2-3, the full variable domain reads SQTIHQWPATLVQPVGSPLSLECTVEGTSNPNLYWYRQAAGRGLQLLFYSVGIGQISSEVPQNLSASRPQDRQFILSSKKLLLSDSGFYLCAWSRGERDTQYFGPGTRLTVL.